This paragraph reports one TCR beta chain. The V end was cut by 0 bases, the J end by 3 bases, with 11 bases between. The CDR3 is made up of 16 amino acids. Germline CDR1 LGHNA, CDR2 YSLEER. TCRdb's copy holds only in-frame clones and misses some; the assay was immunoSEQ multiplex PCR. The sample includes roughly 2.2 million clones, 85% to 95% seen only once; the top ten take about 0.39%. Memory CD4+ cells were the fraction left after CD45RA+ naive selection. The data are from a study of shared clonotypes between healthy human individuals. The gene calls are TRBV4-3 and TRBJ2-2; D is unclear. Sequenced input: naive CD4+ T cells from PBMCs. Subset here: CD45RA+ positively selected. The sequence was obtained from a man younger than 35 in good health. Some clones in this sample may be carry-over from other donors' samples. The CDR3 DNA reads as TGCGCCAGCAGCCAAGATTTAAGGGCGTACACCGGGGAGCTGTTTTTT. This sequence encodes CASSQDLRAYTGELFF.